The 25 T cell receptor beta chains below were found in one sample sequenced in a study of cytomegalovirus exposure and HLA in healthy donors. Here immunoSEQ multiplex PCR was the method, and the copy in TCRdb shows in-frame clones only, minus some. The sample lists fewer than 200,000 clones, around 84% occurring once. Sample: PBMCs. All receptors derive from a man younger than 35 in good health and CMV-seropositive.

This chain joins TRBV7-9 and TRBJ1-2, with D hard to call. Between the trimmed V and J ends, which lost 5 bases and 8 bases, there was a span of 15 bases. The CDR3 is made up of 13 amino acids. The germline CDR1 and CDR2 sequences are SEHNR and FQNEAQ (reference sequence). CDR3 DNA sequence: TGTGCCAGCAGCCCGACCGCGGGCGACGGCTACACCTTC. This encodes CASSPTAGDGYTF.

This chain joins TRBV5-1 and TRBJ2-2; unclear D gene. CDR1 and CDR2 (germline): SGHRS, YFSETQ. The CDR3 length is 14 residues. V was pared by 0 bases and J by 5 bases, with 8 bases between. CDR3 protein: CASSLGLQTGELFF. The CDR3 bases are TGCGCCAGCAGCTTGGGCCTCCAGACCGGGGAGCTGTTTTTT.

As DNA, the CDR3 is TGTGCCATCAGAATAGCTACGGGACTAGATACGCAGTATTTT. Translated, it gives CAIRIATGLDTQYF. The chain carries TRBV10-3 and TRBJ2-3, with a weak D call TRBD2 (6 bases). CDR1 and CDR2 from the germline V gene are ENHRY and SYGVKD. With 6 bases removed from V and 5 bases from J, the gap between germline ends came to 15 bases. This CDR3 is 14 amino acids long.

This clone has just one count. The chain joins TRBV6-1 to TRBJ2-1; 9 bases are a match to TRBD1. With 7 bases clipped from V and 7 bases from J, the junction kept 11 bases outside the gene matches. The germline V gene has CDR1 MNHNS and CDR2 SASEGT. This CDR3 contains 15 residues. The CDR3 spells CASKVGTGMRNEQFF. The CDR3 region has the DNA TGTGCCAGCAAAGTGGGGACAGGGATGAGGAATGAGCAGTTCTTC.

The J gene is TRBJ2-7, the V gene TRBV10-2; 8 nucleotides align to TRBD2. Looked up from germline, CDR1 is WSHSY and CDR2 is SAAADI. The CDR3 sequence is 14 residues long. Trimming took 6 bases from V and 4 from J; bases not matched to a gene: 8. CDR3 nucleotides: TGCGCCAGCAGAGTAAGCGGGAGTCCATACGAGCAGTACTTC. The encoded protein is CASRVSGSPYEQYF.

This clone was seen a few times. This sequence joins TRBV7-8 and TRBJ2-7; maybe TRBD1 (6 bases). Trimming took off 1 base at V and 1 base at J, with 8 bases between the two ends. Germline V gene sequence: CDR1 SGHVS, CDR2 FQNEAQ. The CDR3 sequence is 14 residues long. The DNA of the CDR3 is TGTGCCAGCAGCTTAGGACAGGATTCCTACGAGCAGTACTTC. Translating it yields CASSLGQDSYEQYF.

The chain couples TRBV11-3 to TRBJ2-5, with D possibly TRBD1 on 5 matching bases. The V gene's germline CDR1 is SGHNT and CDR2 YENEEA. The CDR3 has 15 residues. Trimming left V 0 bases short and J 1 base short, with 9 bases between. The CDR3 reads CASSLERTIQETQYF. Here the CDR3 DNA reads TGTGCCAGCAGCTTAGAACGGACAATCCAAGAGACCCAGTACTTC.

The chain couples TRBV19 to TRBJ2-3; TRBD2 matches 8 bases. Germline V lookup: CDR1 LNHDA, CDR2 SQIVND (reference sequence). V lost 5 bases and J lost 4; bases outside the gene matches: 11. CDR3 length equals 16 residues. As DNA, the CDR3 is TGTGCCAGTAGTCCCTGGGCGGGGGGCCAGGCAGATACGCAGTATTTT. Its protein product is CASSPWAGGQADTQYF.

CDR3 amino acids: CASSLNPTGANTEAFF. The CDR3 DNA sequence: TGTGCCAGCAGCTTAAATCCGACAGGGGCGAACACTGAAGCTTTCTTT. The chain has TRBV7-9 and TRBJ1-1; TRBD1 aligns across 8 bases. Germline CDR1 reads SEHNR; CDR2 reads FQNEAQ (reference sequence). This CDR3 is 16 amino acids long. Trimming removed 2 bases from V and 1 base from J; junction bases left unmatched: 6.

This clone came up once. This rearrangement joins TRBV5-6 to TRBJ1-4; TRBD1 matches 8 bases. CDR3 size: 14 residues. Germline CDR1 is SGHDT and CDR2 is YYEEEE. The V gene end was trimmed by 3 bases and the J gene end by 5 bases; junction bases not matched to a gene: 3. The CDR3 loop reads CASSSGQGNEKLFF. In nucleotides, the CDR3 is TGTGCCAGCAGCTCCGGACAGGGCAATGAAAAACTGTTTTTT.

The chain employs TRBV6-5 and TRBJ1-2; TRBD1 matches at 8 bases. The J segment lost 6 bases and the V segment lost 6 bases, leaving 12 bases of the junction unmatched. Per the germline V gene, CDR1 is MNHEY and CDR2 is SVGAGI. The CDR3 loop spans 15 amino acids. The CDR3 DNA reads as TGTGCCAGCAGCCCCACAAACAGGGGGTGGGATGGCTACACCTTC. This gives the protein CASSPTNRGWDGYTF.

This sequence joins TRBV7-9 and TRBJ2-2; D is unresolved. CDR1 and CDR2 (germline): SEHNR, FQNEAQ (reference sequence). This CDR3 has 15 amino acids. Trimming shortened V by 1 base and J by 2 bases, and 8 bases separated the two germline ends. CDR3 in DNA: TGTGCCAGCAGCTTAGACAGAATTAACACCGGGGAGCTGTTTTTT. Its translation: CASSLDRINTGELFF. The full variable domain, rest sourced from reference TRBV7-9 and TRBJ2-2, is DTGVSQNPRHKITKRGQNVTFRCDPISEHNRLYWYRQTLGQGPEFLTYFQNEAQLEKSRLLSDRFSAERPKGSFSTLEIQRTEQGDSAMYLCASSLDRINTGELFFGEGSRLTVL.

CDR3 residues: CASRGLGGASNDEQYF. For the CDR3, the DNA is TGTGCCAGTAGGGGGTTGGGGGGGGCTTCTAACGACGAGCAGTACTTC. The chain couples TRBV19 to TRBJ2-7, with a tentative D call TRBD2 (7 bases). The CDR3 totals 16 residues. V gave up 6 bases and J gave up 5 bases, with 23 bases separating them. Germline values: CDR1 LNHDA, CDR2 SQIVND (reference sequence). The full variable domain, completed using reference TRBV19 and TRBJ2-7, is DGGITQSPKYLFRKEGQNVTLSCEQNLNHDAMYWYRQDPGQGLRLIYYSQIVNDFQKGDIAEGYSVSREKKESFPLTVTSAQKNPTAFYLCASRGLGGASNDEQYFGPGTRLTVT.

The rearrangement joins TRBV30 to TRBJ2-4, with D perhaps matching TRBD2 (5 bases). Looked up from germline, CDR1 is GTSNPN and CDR2 is SVGIG (reference sequence). CDR3 size: 13 residues. Trimming stripped 2 bases from V and 8 bases from J, with 13 bases between. The CDR3 spells CAWSPGNWDIQYF. CDR3 in DNA: TGTGCCTGGAGTCCGGGGAATTGGGACATTCAGTACTTC. Full variable domain (missing parts from reference TRBV30 and TRBJ2-4): SQTIHQWPATLVQPVGSPLSLECTVEGTSNPNLYWYRQAAGRGLQLLFYSVGIGQISSEVPQNLSASRPQDRQFILSSKKLLLSDSGFYLCAWSPGNWDIQYFGAGTRLSVL.

CDR3 amino acids: CASSQDGAGGEQFF. The CDR3 DNA reads as TGCGCCAGCAGCCAAGATGGCGCGGGCGGGGAGCAGTTCTTC. The chain recombines TRBV4-1 with TRBJ2-1; TRBD2 might be the D (5 bases). Trimming stripped 0 bases from V and 10 bases from J, with 13 bases between. The CDR3 has 14 amino acids. The germline V gene encodes CDR1 MGHRA and CDR2 YSYEKL.

This chain links TRBV5-1 with TRBJ2-3, with D perhaps TRBD2 (6 bases). Trimming took off 5 bases at V and 2 bases at J, with 12 bases between the two ends. The CDR3 spans 14 residues. Germline loops: CDR1 SGHRS, CDR2 YFSETQ. The CDR3 protein is CASSNWDSTDTQYF. The DNA of the CDR3 is TGCGCCAGCAGTAACTGGGACTCCACAGATACGCAGTATTTT.

The rearrangement uses TRBV9 and TRBJ1-4; D uncertain. Per the germline V gene, CDR1 is SGDLS and CDR2 is YYNGEE. The CDR3 is made up of 12 amino acids. V was shortened by 4 bases and J by 7 bases, with 8 bases between the two germline ends. In DNA, the CDR3 is TGTGCCAGCAGCCCTGGGCCTGAAAAACTGTTTTTT. Translating it yields CASSPGPEKLFF.

The genes are TRBV5-4 and TRBJ1-5; TRBD1 matches 9 bases. This CDR3 region has 16 residues. V lost 4 bases and J lost 0; bases outside the gene matches: 5. Germline CDR1 SGHNT, CDR2 YYREEE (reference sequence). The CDR3 DNA follows: TGTGCCAGCAGCCAACAGGGGGCTAATAGCAATCAGCCCCAGCATTTT. Protein sequence: CASSQQGANSNQPQHF.

This sequence joins TRBV15 and TRBJ2-7; a weak D match, TRBD1 (6 bases). The CDR3 is 13 amino acids. Germline V gene sequence: CDR1 LNHNV, CDR2 YYDKDF (reference sequence). Trimming pared 5 bases from V and 7 bases from J, leaving 15 bases between. The chain's CDR3 is CATSALTGSEQYF. CDR3 DNA: TGTGCCACCAGCGCCTTGACAGGATCGGAGCAGTACTTC.

This chain uses TRBV30 with TRBJ2-4, with 9 bases fitting TRBD1. The trim removed 3 bases at V and 0 bases at J, leaving 18 bases unmatched. Germline V gene sequence: CDR1 GTSNPN, CDR2 SVGIG (reference sequence). This CDR3 spans 20 amino acids. The DNA for the CDR3 is TGTGCCTGGAGCCTGATCCGACAGGGGGTTCCCTCTATAGCCAAAAACATTCAGTACTTC. Translating gives CAWSLIRQGVPSIAKNIQYF.

The genes are TRBV11-2 and TRBJ2-1, with 7 bases identical to TRBD2. After removal of 4 bases from V and 1 base from J, the junction contained 7 bases not matched to a gene. Per germline, CDR1 SGHAT and CDR2 FQNNGV. There are 16 residues in the CDR3. CDR3 residues: CASSSSSGASYNEQFF. The CDR3 DNA is TGTGCCAGCAGCTCATCTAGCGGTGCTTCCTACAATGAGCAGTTCTTC.

The chain joins TRBV9 to TRBJ2-5; weak D call: TRBD1 (6 bases). Germline V gene data show CDR1 as SGDLS and CDR2 as YYNGEE. Trimming removed 4 bases at V and 2 bases at J, with 9 bases between. The CDR3 extends over 13 amino acids. DNA of the CDR3: TGTGCCAGCAGCCAAGGGGGTCAAGAGACCCAGTACTTC. It is translated as CASSQGGQETQYF. Full variable domain (remainder filled in from reference TRBV9 and TRBJ2-5): DSGVTQTPKHLITATGQRVTLRCSPRSGDLSVYWYQQSLDQGLQFLIQYYNGEERAKGNILERFSAQQFPDLHSELNLSSLELGDSALYFCASSQGGQETQYFGPGTRLLVL.

V usage is TRBV18 and J usage is TRBJ2-1; 8 nucleotides agree with TRBD2. The V segment lost 6 bases and the J segment 3 bases; nucleotides outside the gene matches: 16. The germline V gene encodes CDR1 KGHSH and CDR2 LQKENI. This CDR3 is built from 18 residues. The CDR3 loop reads CASSGMIVAGRSYNEQFF. In nucleotides, the CDR3 is TGTGCCAGCTCCGGAATGATCGTAGCGGGAAGGAGCTACAATGAGCAGTTCTTC.

This clone was recorded once. The chain is built from TRBV30 and TRBJ2-5; TRBD1 matches 7 bases. The V gene end was trimmed by 3 bases and the J gene end by 2 bases; junction bases not matched to a gene: 12. CDR1 GTSNPN and CDR2 SVGIG come from the germline V gene (reference sequence). The CDR3 sequence is 16 residues long. The CDR3 nucleotides read TGTGCCTGGAGCGTCACAATGACAGGGCCACAAGAGACCCAGTACTTC. As protein: CAWSVTMTGPQETQYF.

This rearrangement joins TRBV7-3 to TRBJ2-7; 8 nucleotides match TRBD2. The V segment lost 5 bases and the J segment 1 base; nucleotides outside the gene matches: 10. Germline V gene data show CDR1 as SGHTA and CDR2 as FQGTGA. This CDR3 is built from 16 residues. CDR3 coding DNA: TGTGCCAGCAGCCCCCTCGGCCGGGAGGGGTCCTACGAGCAGTACTTC. Residues: CASSPLGREGSYEQYF.